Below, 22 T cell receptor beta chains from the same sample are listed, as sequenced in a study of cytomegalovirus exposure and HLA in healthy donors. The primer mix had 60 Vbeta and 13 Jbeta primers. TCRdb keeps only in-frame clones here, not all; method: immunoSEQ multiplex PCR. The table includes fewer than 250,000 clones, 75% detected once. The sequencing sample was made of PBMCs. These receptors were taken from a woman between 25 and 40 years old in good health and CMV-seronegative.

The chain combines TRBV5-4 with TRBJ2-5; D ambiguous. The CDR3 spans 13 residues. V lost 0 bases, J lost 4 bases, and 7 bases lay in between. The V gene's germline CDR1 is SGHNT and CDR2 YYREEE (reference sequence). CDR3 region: CASSLGAGETQYF. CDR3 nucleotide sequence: TGTGCCAGCAGCTTGGGGGCAGGAGAGACCCAGTACTTC.

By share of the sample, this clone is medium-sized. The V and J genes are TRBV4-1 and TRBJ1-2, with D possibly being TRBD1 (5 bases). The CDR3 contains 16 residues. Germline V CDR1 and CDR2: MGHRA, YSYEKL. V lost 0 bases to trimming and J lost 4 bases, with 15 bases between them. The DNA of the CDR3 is TGCGCCAGCAGCCAAGATGGGGCAAGACCAGGCTATGGCTACACCTTC. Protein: CASSQDGARPGYGYTF.

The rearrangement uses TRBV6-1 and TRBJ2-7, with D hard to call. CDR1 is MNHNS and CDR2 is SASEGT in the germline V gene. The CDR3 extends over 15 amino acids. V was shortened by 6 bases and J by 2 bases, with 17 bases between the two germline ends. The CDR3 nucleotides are TGTGCCAGCAGCCCCGGCCGCGGTGCTACCTACGAGCAGTACTTC. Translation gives CASSPGRGATYEQYF.

CDR3 sequence reads: CASSLLGGATDTQYF. DNA of the CDR3: TGTGCCAGCAGCTTATTGGGGGGAGCCACAGATACGCAGTATTTT. The chain recombines TRBV7-3 with TRBJ2-3; the D gene is possibly TRBD2 (6 bases). V lost 2 bases to trimming and J lost 2 bases, with 11 bases between them. From germline, CDR1 is SGHTA and CDR2 FQGTGA. There are 15 residues in the CDR3. The complete variable domain, with remaining parts taken from reference TRBV7-3 and TRBJ2-3, reads GAGVSQTPSNKVTEKGKYVELRCDPISGHTALYWYRQSLGQGPEFLIYFQGTGAADDSGLPNDRFFAVRPEGSVSTLKIQRTERGDSAVYLCASSLLGGATDTQYFGPGTRLTVL.

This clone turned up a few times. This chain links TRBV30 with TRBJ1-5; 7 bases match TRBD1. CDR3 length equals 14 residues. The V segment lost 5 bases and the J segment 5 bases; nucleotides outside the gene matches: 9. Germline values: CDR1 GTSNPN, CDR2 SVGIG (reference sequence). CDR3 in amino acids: CAWPIGTVDQPQHF. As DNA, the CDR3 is TGTGCCTGGCCCATCGGGACAGTCGATCAGCCCCAGCATTTT.

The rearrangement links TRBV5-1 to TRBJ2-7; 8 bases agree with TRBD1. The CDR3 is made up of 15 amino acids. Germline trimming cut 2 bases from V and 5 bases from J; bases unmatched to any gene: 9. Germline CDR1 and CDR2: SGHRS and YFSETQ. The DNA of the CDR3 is TGCGCCAGCAGCTTAAGGGGCCAGGGGGCCGACGAGCAGTACTTC. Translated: CASSLRGQGADEQYF.

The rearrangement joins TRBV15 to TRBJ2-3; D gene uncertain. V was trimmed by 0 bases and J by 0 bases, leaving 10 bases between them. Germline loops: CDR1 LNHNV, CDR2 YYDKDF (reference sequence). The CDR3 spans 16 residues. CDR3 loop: CATSRDLATSTDTQYF. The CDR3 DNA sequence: TGTGCCACCAGCAGAGATTTAGCAACTAGCACAGATACGCAGTATTTT. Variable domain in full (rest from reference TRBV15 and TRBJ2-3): DAMVIQNPRYQVTQFGKPVTLSCSQTLNHNVMYWYQQKSSQAPKLLFHYYDKDFNNEADTPDNFQSRRPNTSFCFLDIRSPGLGDTAMYLCATSRDLATSTDTQYFGPGTRLTVL.

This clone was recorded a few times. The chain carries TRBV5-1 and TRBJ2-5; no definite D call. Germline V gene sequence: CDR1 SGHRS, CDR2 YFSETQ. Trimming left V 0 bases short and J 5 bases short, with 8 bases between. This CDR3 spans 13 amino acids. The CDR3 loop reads CASSLGGFETQYF. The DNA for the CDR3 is TGCGCCAGCAGCTTGGGAGGTTTCGAGACCCAGTACTTC.

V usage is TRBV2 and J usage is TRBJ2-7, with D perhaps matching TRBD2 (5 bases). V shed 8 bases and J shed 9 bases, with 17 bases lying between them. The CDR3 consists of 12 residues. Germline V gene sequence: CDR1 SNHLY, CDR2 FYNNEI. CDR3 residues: CASPGIAGGQYF. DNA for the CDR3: TGTGCCAGCCCTGGGATTGCCGGAGGGCAGTACTTC. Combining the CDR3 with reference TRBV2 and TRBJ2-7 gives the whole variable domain EPEVTQTPSHQVTQMGQEVILRCVPISNHLYFYWYRQILGQKVEFLVSFYNNEISEKSEIFDDQFSVERPDGSNFTLKIRSTKLEDSAMYFCASPGIAGGQYFGPGTRLTVT.

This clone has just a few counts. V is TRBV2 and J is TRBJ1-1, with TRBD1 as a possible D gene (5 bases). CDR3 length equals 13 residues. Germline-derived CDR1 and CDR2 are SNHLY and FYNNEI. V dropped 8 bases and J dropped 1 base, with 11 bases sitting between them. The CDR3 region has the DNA TGTGCCAGCGCGGGACCCCGGAACACTGAAGCTTTCTTT. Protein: CASAGPRNTEAFF. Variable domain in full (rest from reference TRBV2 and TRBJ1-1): EPEVTQTPSHQVTQMGQEVILRCVPISNHLYFYWYRQILGQKVEFLVSFYNNEISEKSEIFDDQFSVERPDGSNFTLKIRSTKLEDSAMYFCASAGPRNTEAFFGQGTRLTVV.

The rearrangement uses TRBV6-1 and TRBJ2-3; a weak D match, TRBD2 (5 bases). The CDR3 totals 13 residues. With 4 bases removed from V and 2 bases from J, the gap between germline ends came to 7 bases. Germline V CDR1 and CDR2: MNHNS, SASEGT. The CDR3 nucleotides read TGTGCCAGCAGTGGAGGGAACACAGATACGCAGTATTTT. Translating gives CASSGGNTDTQYF.

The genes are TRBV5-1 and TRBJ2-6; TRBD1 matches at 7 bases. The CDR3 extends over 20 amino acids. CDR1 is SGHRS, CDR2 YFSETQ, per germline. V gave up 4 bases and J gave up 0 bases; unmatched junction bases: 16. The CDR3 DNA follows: TGCGCCAGCAGCCTCCGGGACAGCACCCGCAGTCCCTCTGGGGCCAACGTCCTGACTTTC. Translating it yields CASSLRDSTRSPSGANVLTF.

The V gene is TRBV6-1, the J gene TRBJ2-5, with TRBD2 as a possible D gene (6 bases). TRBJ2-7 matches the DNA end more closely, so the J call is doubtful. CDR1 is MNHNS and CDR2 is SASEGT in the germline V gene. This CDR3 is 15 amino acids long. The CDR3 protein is CASSEWWRDSYEQYF. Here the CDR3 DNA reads TGTGCCAGCAGTGAATGGTGGCGGGACTCCTACGAGCAGTACTTC.

CDR3 DNA: TGTGCCAGCTCACCATCTAGCGGGAGGATTCAAGAGACCCAGTACTTC. It yields the protein CASSPSSGRIQETQYF. The rearrangement uses TRBV18 and TRBJ2-5; 11 bases align to TRBD2. Germline CDR1 is KGHSH and CDR2 is LQKENI. The CDR3 covers 16 residues. J lost 2 bases, V lost 2 bases, and 4 bases had no gene match.

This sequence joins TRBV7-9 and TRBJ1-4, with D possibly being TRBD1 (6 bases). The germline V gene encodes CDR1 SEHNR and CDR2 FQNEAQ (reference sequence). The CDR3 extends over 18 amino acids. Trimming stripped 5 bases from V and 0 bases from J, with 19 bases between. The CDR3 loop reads CASSLDAGTLATNEKLFF. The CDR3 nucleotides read TGTGCCAGCAGCCTTGACGCCGGGACACTTGCAACTAATGAAAAACTGTTTTTT.

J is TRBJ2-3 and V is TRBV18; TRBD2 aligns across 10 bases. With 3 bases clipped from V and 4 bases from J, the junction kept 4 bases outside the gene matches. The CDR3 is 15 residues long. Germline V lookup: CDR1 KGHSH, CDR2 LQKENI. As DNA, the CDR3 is TGTGCCAGCTCACCTCTAGCGGGGGACTCAGATACGCAGTATTTT. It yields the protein CASSPLAGDSDTQYF.

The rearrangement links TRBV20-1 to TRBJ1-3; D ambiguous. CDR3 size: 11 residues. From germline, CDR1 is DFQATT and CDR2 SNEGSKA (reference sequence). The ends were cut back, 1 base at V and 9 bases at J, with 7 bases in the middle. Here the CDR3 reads CSARVGGTIYF. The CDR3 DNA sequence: TGCAGTGCTAGAGTAGGCGGCACCATATATTTT.

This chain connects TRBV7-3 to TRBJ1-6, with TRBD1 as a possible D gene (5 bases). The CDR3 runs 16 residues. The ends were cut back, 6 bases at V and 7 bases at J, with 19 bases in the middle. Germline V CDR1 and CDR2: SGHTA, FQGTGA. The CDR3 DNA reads TGTGCCAGCAGTTTGGGAGGGGCGACTTTCAATTCACCCCTCCACTTT. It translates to CASSLGGATFNSPLHF.

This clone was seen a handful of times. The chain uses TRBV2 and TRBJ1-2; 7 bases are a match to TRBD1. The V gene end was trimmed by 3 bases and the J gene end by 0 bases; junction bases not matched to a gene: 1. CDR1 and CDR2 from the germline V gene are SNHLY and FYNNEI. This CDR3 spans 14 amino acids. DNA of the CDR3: TGTGCCAGCAGTGAGGACAGGTCTAACTATGGCTACACCTTC. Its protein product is CASSEDRSNYGYTF.

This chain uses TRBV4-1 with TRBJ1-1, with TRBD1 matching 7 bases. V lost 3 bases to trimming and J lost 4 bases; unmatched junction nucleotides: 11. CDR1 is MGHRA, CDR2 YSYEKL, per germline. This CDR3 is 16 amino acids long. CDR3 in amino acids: CASSHYRGELATEAFF. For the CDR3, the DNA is TGCGCCAGCAGCCACTACAGGGGTGAGTTAGCCACTGAAGCTTTCTTT.

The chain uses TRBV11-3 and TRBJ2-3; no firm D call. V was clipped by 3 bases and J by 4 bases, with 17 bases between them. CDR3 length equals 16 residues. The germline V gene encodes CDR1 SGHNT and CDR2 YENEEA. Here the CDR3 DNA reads TGTGCCAGCAGCTTGGCTACTACCCCAGCACCAGATACGCAGTATTTT. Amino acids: CASSLATTPAPDTQYF.

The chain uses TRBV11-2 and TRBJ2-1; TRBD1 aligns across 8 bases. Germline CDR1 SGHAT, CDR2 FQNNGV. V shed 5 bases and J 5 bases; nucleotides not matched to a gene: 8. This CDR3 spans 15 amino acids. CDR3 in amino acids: CASSLGQGAHNEQFF. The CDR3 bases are TGTGCCAGCAGCCTTGGACAGGGCGCGCACAATGAGCAGTTCTTC.